These 22 T cell receptor beta chains came from one sample sequenced in a study of blood T cells in healthy people across ages. Primed by a sample-barcoded 5' primer and a J-beta primer mix, a second PCR proceeded for 7 to 11 cycles. TCRdb reprocessed the 5' RACE reads with MiXCR, giving one entry per CDR3 protein. Here the sample spans around 500,000 distinct CDR3 sequences, 25% to 35% being singletons. These data also featured in a second study, about T cells of mothers and their children.

Specimen: blood. Source of these receptors: a boy between 2 and 10 years old in good health.

A few counts support this clonotype. The chain is built from TRBV7-2 and TRBJ2-5; 7 positions match TRBD2. Germline V CDR1 and CDR2: SGHTA, FQGNSA. J was trimmed by 1 base and V by 5 bases; bases with no gene match: 7. The CDR3 is 15 residues long. Here the CDR3 reads CASSPGGGIQETQYF. The CDR3 DNA reads TGTGCCAGCAGCCCGGGGGGTGGGATCCAAGAGACCCAGTACTTC.

This clonotype has a single count. The rearrangement uses TRBV15 and TRBJ2-2, with TRBD1 matching over 7 bases. The V gene's germline CDR1 is LNHNV and CDR2 YYDKDF (reference sequence). Trimming removed 9 bases from V and 1 base from J; junction bases left unmatched: 5. The CDR3 runs 14 residues. The CDR3 bases are TGTGCCACTGAGCAGGGGGTGAACACCGGGGAGCTGTTTTTT. This sequence encodes CATEQGVNTGELFF.

This clonotype appeared many times. V and J are TRBV2 and TRBJ2-6; perhaps D is TRBD1 or TRBD2 (5 bases each). CDR1 and CDR2 from the germline V gene are SNHLY and FYNNEI. The V gene lost 5 bases and the J gene lost 2 bases, with 10 bases spanning the gap. This CDR3 is 15 amino acids long. CDR3 DNA: TGTGCCAGCAGTCTCGGGGCGACTGGGGCCAACGTCCTGACTTTC. Encoded protein: CASSLGATGANVLTF.

The chain joins TRBV6-1 to TRBJ1-2; perhaps TRBD1 as D (5 bases). This CDR3 contains 13 residues. The V end lost 5 bases, the J end lost 2 bases, and 9 bases lay between the germline ends. CDR1 MNHNS and CDR2 SASEGT come from the germline V gene. In DNA, the CDR3 is TGTGCCAGCAGTCGGGCAGGGAACTATGGCTACACCTTC. Its translation: CASSRAGNYGYTF.

This chain joins TRBV5-5 and TRBJ2-1; no clear D. The CDR3 length is 15 residues. V lost 1 base and J 0 bases, leaving 8 bases between the germline ends. Germline assignment: CDR1 SGHKS and CDR2 YYEKEE (reference sequence). Here the CDR3 DNA reads TGTGCCAGCAGCTTGATCAGAAGCTCCTACAATGAGCAGTTCTTC. This sequence encodes CASSLIRSSYNEQFF.

This clonotype was seen a single time. The chain recombines TRBV7-2 with TRBJ1-2, with a tentative D call TRBD1 (5 bases). The CDR3 sequence is 15 residues long. CDR1 is SGHTA, CDR2 FQGNSA, per germline. The germline V and J ends were trimmed by 4 bases and 3 bases, with 15 bases remaining between them. The CDR3 coding sequence is TGTGCCAGCAGCTCTTGGGCCCTGGGGGACTATGGCTACACCTTC. Translation gives CASSSWALGDYGYTF.

Note on this clonotype: One end of the junction fails to match germline, which may point to a read error. The V gene is TRBV12-3 or TRBV12-4, the J gene TRBJ2-3; D remains ambiguous. This CDR3 spans 15 amino acids. The CDR3 reads CASSLVAYDTDTQYF. The CDR3 coding sequence is TGTGCCAGCAGTTTAGTTGCATATGACACAGACACGCAGTATTTT.

The gene calls are TRBV3-1 and TRBJ2-2; 10 bases line up with TRBD1. Germline CDR1 LGHDT, CDR2 YNNKEL (reference sequence). The J segment lost 5 bases and the V segment lost 4 bases, leaving 4 bases of the junction unmatched. CDR3 length: 15 residues. The CDR3: CASSRQGARTGELFF. The CDR3 region has the DNA TGTGCCAGCAGCCGACAGGGGGCCCGGACCGGGGAGCTGTTTTTT.

This chain joins TRBV20-1 and TRBJ2-1; D not certain. CDR3 length equals 10 residues. Trimming removed 5 bases from V and 8 bases from J, with 7 bases in between. From germline, CDR1 is DFQATT and CDR2 SNEGSKA (reference sequence). As DNA, the CDR3 is TGCAGTGCTGGCGAGGATGAGCAGTTCTTC. Protein: CSAGEDEQFF.

There are a few counts of this clonotype. The chain is built from TRBV12-3 or TRBV12-4 and TRBJ2-5; D assignment may be TRBD1 or TRBD2 (5 bases each). The J call could be wrong; TRBJ2-1 is a better fit for the DNA end. CDR3 length: 14 residues. The CDR3 nucleotides are TGTGCCAGCAGGGTGGAACCTAGGGACCATGAGCAGTTCTTC. Amino acid sequence: CASRVEPRDHEQFF.

This CDR3 is CASSRGDRAEKLFF. CDR3 coding DNA: TGCGCCAGCAGCCGAGGAGACAGGGCGGAAAAACTGTTTTTT. The chain couples TRBV4-3 to TRBJ1-4; 7 bases fit TRBD1. The V gene end was trimmed by 4 bases and the J gene end by 8 bases; junction bases not matched to a gene: 7. The germline V gene encodes CDR1 LGHNA and CDR2 YSLEER. The CDR3 is 14 amino acids.

V and J are TRBV5-1 and TRBJ2-3; D is perhaps TRBD1 or TRBD2 (5 bases each). CDR1 and CDR2 from the germline V gene are SGHRS and YFSETQ. The CDR3 is 14 amino acids. Trimming stripped 4 bases from V and 5 bases from J, with 14 bases between. This chain's CDR3 is CASSPGTVGDTQYF. The CDR3 nucleotides read TGCGCCAGCAGCCCCGGGACGGTCGGAGATACGCAGTATTTT.

V gene TRBV12-3 or TRBV12-4 combines with J gene TRBJ1-2; D may be TRBD1 (5 bases). V lost 6 bases to trimming and J lost 7 bases, with 12 bases between them. There are 12 residues in the CDR3. The CDR3 loop is CASRRGTGGYTF. The CDR3 nucleotides are TGTGCCAGCAGGAGGGGAACTGGTGGCTACACCTTC.

The gene calls are TRBV27 and TRBJ2-5; TRBD1 agrees at 8 bases. V shed 6 bases and J 5 bases; nucleotides not matched to a gene: 5. Germline CDR1 and CDR2: MNHEY and SMNVEV (reference sequence). The CDR3 runs 13 residues. The DNA of the CDR3 is TGTGCCAGCAGGCCAGGGGGCGCGGAGACCCAGTACTTC. Its translation is CASRPGGAETQYF.

The chain recombines TRBV9 with TRBJ2-3, with D perhaps matching TRBD2 (6 bases). V lost 0 bases, J lost 4 bases, and 18 bases lay in between. Looked up from germline, CDR1 is SGDLS and CDR2 is YYNGEE. The CDR3 spans 17 residues. The CDR3 loop reads CASSVEESGRNPDTQYF. CDR3 sequence (DNA): TGTGCCAGCAGCGTAGAAGAAAGTGGGAGGAATCCAGATACGCAGTATTTT.

This chain joins TRBV4-3 and TRBJ1-5; 7 bases are a match to TRBD1. The CDR3 has 15 residues. With V trimmed by 0 bases and J by 6 bases, 5 bases remained unmatched. Germline CDR1 reads LGHNA; CDR2 reads YSLEER. The CDR3 DNA sequence: TGCGCCAGCAGCCAAGAGACAGGGTACGGTCAGCCCCAGCATTTT. Amino acid sequence: CASSQETGYGQPQHF.

This chain uses TRBV6-2 or TRBV6-3 with TRBJ2-7; a possible D gene is TRBD2 (5 bases). Trimming stripped 5 bases from V and 7 bases from J, with 12 bases between. From germline, CDR1 is MNHEY and CDR2 SVGEGT. This CDR3 is built from 12 residues. The CDR3 sequence is CASSPQAGEQYF. CDR3 nucleotides: TGTGCCAGCAGTCCCCAGGCGGGTGAGCAGTACTTC.

This clonotype has only a few counts. This rearrangement joins TRBV20-1 to TRBJ2-6; 9 bases fit TRBD2. With 1 base clipped from V and 2 bases from J, the junction kept 3 bases outside the gene matches. Looked up from germline, CDR1 is DFQATT and CDR2 is SNEGSKA (reference sequence). This CDR3 is 16 amino acids long. The CDR3 DNA reads TGCAGTGCTAGAGTGCGCGGGGGGGCTGGGGCCAACGTCCTGACTTTC. This gives the protein CSARVRGGAGANVLTF.

This clonotype came up a few times. This chain uses TRBV28 with TRBJ2-5; tentatively, D is TRBD1 (7 bases). The J call is doubtful: the DNA matches TRBJ2-7 better. The germline gives CDR1 MDHEN, CDR2 SYDVKM. There are 16 residues in the CDR3. The CDR3 DNA reads TGTGCCAGCAGTTCCCGCCCCAGGGGGGACTCCTACGAGCAGTACTTC. This codes for CASSSRPRGDSYEQYF.

This clonotype was seen a handful of times. The J gene is TRBJ2-4, the V gene TRBV30; 10 bases match TRBD2. Germline assignment: CDR1 GTSNPN and CDR2 SVGIG (reference sequence). V was pared by 0 bases and J by 6 bases, with 11 bases of the junction left unmatched. The CDR3 consists of 17 residues. The CDR3 protein is CAWSVSSGRKQANIQYF. The CDR3 DNA reads TGTGCCTGGAGTGTAAGTAGCGGGAGGAAGCAAGCAAACATTCAGTACTTC.

V gene TRBV20-1 combines with J gene TRBJ2-5, with D perhaps given as TRBD1 or TRBD2 (5 bases each). The CDR3 contains 11 residues. Trimming shortened V by 7 bases and J by 5 bases, and 11 bases separated the two germline ends. CDR1 DFQATT and CDR2 SNEGSKA come from the germline V gene (reference sequence). Written as DNA, the CDR3 is TGCAGTGGTGCCGGGACCGAGACCCAGTACTTC. Translating gives CSGAGTETQYF.

This clonotype was counted a single time. The junction shows a germline mismatch at one end, possibly a read error. The V call is TRBV29-1, the J call TRBJ2-7; D is undetermined. The CDR3 covers 15 residues. CDR1 and CDR2 (germline): SQVTM, ANQGSEA. The CDR3 sequence: CSIEVGGSPFYEQYF. The CDR3 coding sequence is TGCAGCATTGAAGTAGGCGGAAGCCCCTTCTACGAGCAGTACTTC.